The rows below give T cell receptor beta chains drawn from one sample of a study of blood T cell repertoires in COVID-19. Assay: immunoSEQ multiplex PCR; the TCRdb copy retains only in-frame clones and omits some. The data contain 250,000 to 300,000 clones, about 90% of them singletons. The sequencing input was PBMCs or T cells enriched from blood (not recorded which). The receptors were gathered from a human donor in a cohort exposed to, infected with or recovered from COVID-19 (not recorded which). The donor label of this sample is uncertain. Both conserved end residues are part of each CDR3. Each record gives: clone size, D gene, V gene, J gene, CDR3 protein, CDR3 DNA. D genes are given only for firm matches. Clone size is stated in some rows and not others, as once, few, many or a class when expanded.

>.|.|TRBV9|TRBJ1-6
CASSPRAGTYNSPLHF
TGTGCCAGCAGCCCTCGGGCGGGCACCTATAATTCACCCCTCCACTTT
>few|.|TRBV18|TRBJ2-2
CASSPLSTGELFF
TGTGCCAGCTCACCACTTAGCACCGGGGAGCTGTTTTTT
>.|TRBD1|TRBV10-3|TRBJ2-2
CAISESRTGDTGELFF
TGTGCCATCAGTGAGTCTCGGACAGGGGACACCGGGGAGCTGTTTTTT
>.|.|TRBV11-2|TRBJ2-1
CASSHYSRSSYNEQFF
TGTGCCAGCAGCCATTACTCGAGGAGCTCCTACAATGAGCAGTTCTTC
>.|TRBD1|TRBV2|TRBJ1-2
CASSEAKTGAYGYTF
TGTGCCAGCAGTGAAGCCAAGACAGGGGCCTATGGCTACACCTTC
>.|TRBD1|TRBV19|TRBJ1-5
CASSSRQGLGNQPQHF
TGTGCCAGTAGTAGTAGACAGGGTCTCGGCAATCAGCCCCAGCATTTT
>.|.|TRBV9|TRBJ1-1
CASSVEIENTEAFF
TGTGCCAGCAGCGTAGAAATAGAGAACACTGAAGCTTTCTTT
>.|.|TRBV14|TRBJ1-5
CASSQDKGVSGDQPQHF
TGTGCCAGCAGCCAAGATAAGGGGGTTTCGGGCGATCAGCCCCAGCATTTT
>.|TRBD1|TRBV14|TRBJ2-7
CASSQDPGQGPYEQYF
TGTGCCAGCAGCCAAGACCCGGGACAGGGACCCTACGAGCAGTACTTC
>.|.|TRBV5-6|TRBJ2-7
CASSLDGNEQYF
TGTGCCAGCAGCTTGGACGGGAACGAGCAGTACTTC
>.|.|TRBV6-5|TRBJ2-7
CASSYSNRLNEQYF
TGTGCCAGCAGTTACTCGAACAGGTTAAACGAGCAGTACTTC
>once|TRBD1|TRBV5-1|TRBJ2-1
CASGPTGAYNEQFF
TGCGCCAGCGGCCCGACAGGGGCCTACAATGAGCAGTTCTTC
>.|TRBD2|TRBV5-1|TRBJ2-1
CASSPGLAGSNEQFF
TGCGCCAGCAGCCCAGGACTAGCGGGGAGCAATGAGCAGTTCTTC
>few|TRBD1|TRBV29-1|TRBJ1-2
CSGGDSYGYTF
TGCAGCGGGGGGGACAGCTATGGCTACACCTTC
>.|TRBD2|TRBV3-1/TRBV3-2|TRBJ2-7
CASSFTGGAYEQYF
TGTGCCAGCAGTTTCACCGGGGGGGCCTACGAGCAGTACTTC
>.|.|TRBV19|TRBJ1-3
CASSIRGQFGNTIYF
TGTGCCAGTAGTATACGTGGACAGTTCGGAAACACCATATATTTT
>.|.|TRBV7-8|TRBJ2-7
CASSHWPPRDRENYEQYF
TGTGCCAGCAGCCACTGGCCCCCGCGGGACAGAGAAAACTACGAGCAGTACTTC
>.|.|TRBV27|TRBJ2-7
CASSLGGEQYF
TGTGCCAGCAGTCTGGGGGGCGAGCAGTACTTC
>.|.|TRBV29-1|TRBJ1-2
CSVVQGVEGYTF
TGCAGCGTCGTACAGGGAGTAGAGGGCTACACCTTC
>.|TRBD1|TRBV6-4|TRBJ1-2
CASSDSTGTGLFYGYTF
TGTGCCAGCAGTGACTCAACAGGGACAGGTCTTTTCTATGGCTACACCTTC
>once|.|TRBV28|TRBJ1-6
CASTDWRDGDLNSPLHF
TGTGCCAGCACCGACTGGAGGGACGGAGACCTAAATTCACCCCTCCACTTT
>.|TRBD1|TRBV9|TRBJ2-6
CASSVSGTGKGYLTF
TGTGCCAGCAGCGTATCCGGGACAGGGAAGGGTTACCTGACTTTC
>.|TRBD2|TRBV6-4|TRBJ2-3
CASSRRTRDTQYF
TGTGCCAGCAGCCGCCGGACTAGAGATACGCAGTATTTT
>.|TRBD1|TRBV20-1|TRBJ1-3
CSASGNYRGKSGNTIYF
TGCAGTGCTAGTGGAAACTACAGGGGAAAGTCTGGAAACACCATATATTTT
>.|.|TRBV4-3|TRBJ1-1
CASSQSLQLNTEAFF
TGCGCCAGCAGCCAGAGCCTACAGCTGAACACTGAAGCTTTCTTT
>.|.|TRBV30|TRBJ1-4
CAWSVAFEKLFF
TGTGCCTGGTCTGTGGCTTTCGAAAAACTGTTTTTT
>.|.|TRBV5-1|TRBJ1-1
CASSFGTLTWNTEAFF
TGCGCCAGCAGCTTCGGGACTCTAACCTGGAACACTGAAGCTTTCTTT